The next 10 T cell receptor beta chains were all read from a single sample in a study of shared clonotypes between healthy human individuals. The table came from immunoSEQ multiplex PCR; TCRdb's copy has only in-frame clones and leaves some out. There are some 630,000 clones in the sample; about 96% occur only once, and 0.095% to 0.13% lies in the top ten. Naive CD8 cells, CD45RO-negative and positively selected for CCR7, excluded terminally differentiated effector memory CD45RA+ cells. Input material: naive CD8+ T cells sorted from blood. The receptors were sampled from a woman younger than 45 in good health.

The V and J genes are TRBV4-1 and TRBJ2-1, with unresolved D. Germline values: CDR1 MGHRA, CDR2 YSYEKL. The CDR3 runs 15 residues. V dropped 1 base and J dropped 6 bases, with 13 bases sitting between them. DNA of the CDR3: TGCGCCAGCAGCCAAGGTCCTTATGTGGGCAATGAGCAGTTCTTC. It specifies CASSQGPYVGNEQFF.

The chain recombines TRBV5-4 with TRBJ2-7; D is ambiguous. The CDR3 spans 13 residues. Trimming removed 1 base at V and 3 bases at J, with 8 bases between. Germline V lookup: CDR1 SGHNT, CDR2 YYREEE (reference sequence). CDR3 nucleotide sequence: TGTGCCAGCAGCTTGTCTCACAGCTACGAGCAGTACTTC. Translating it yields CASSLSHSYEQYF. Based on the CDR3 plus reference TRBV5-4 and TRBJ2-7, the full variable domain is ETGVTQSPTHLIKTRGQQVTLRCSSQSGHNTVSWYQQALGQGPQFIFQYYREEENGRGNFPPRFSGLQFPNYSSELNVNALELDDSALYLCASSLSHSYEQYFGPGTRLTVT.

The chain carries TRBV9 and TRBJ1-1; possible D gene TRBD1, 5 bases. The germline V gene encodes CDR1 SGDLS and CDR2 YYNGEE. With 4 bases removed from V and 0 bases from J, the gap between germline ends came to 13 bases. This CDR3 comprises 15 residues. The CDR3 reads CASSLKGDMNTEAFF. CDR3 nucleotide sequence: TGTGCCAGCAGCCTAAAAGGGGATATGAACACTGAAGCTTTCTTT.

The V call is TRBV7-7, the J call TRBJ2-5, with 9 nucleotides matching TRBD2. The CDR3 is made up of 15 amino acids. Per the germline V gene, CDR1 is SSHAT and CDR2 is FNYEAQ (reference sequence). Trimming cost V 0 bases and J 4 bases; bases outside gene matches: 3. The CDR3 region has the DNA TGTGCCAGCAGCTTAGCTAGCGGGAGTTCAGAGACCCAGTACTTC. The encoded protein is CASSLASGSSETQYF.

The gene calls are TRBV5-5 and TRBJ1-1; D call uncertain. CDR1 is SGHKS and CDR2 is YYEKEE in the germline V gene (reference sequence). The CDR3 spans 15 residues. Between the trimmed V and J ends, which lost 0 bases and 0 bases, there was a span of 9 bases. The CDR3 DNA reads as TGTGCCAGCAGCTTGGTTGAGACCGTGAACACTGAAGCTTTCTTT. Translating it yields CASSLVETVNTEAFF.

Concerning this clone itself: Compared with germline, one end of the junction differs, possibly owing to a read error. The V gene is TRBV13, the J gene TRBJ2-1, with 7 bases identical to TRBD2. Germline V lookup: CDR1 PRHDT, CDR2 FYEKMQ (reference sequence). The CDR3 extends over 17 amino acids. CDR3 loop: CASSLGSGGVVNNEQFF. CDR3 DNA: TGTGCCAGCAGCCTAGGATCGGGAGGTGTAGTCAACAATGAGCAGTTCTTC. The full variable domain, rest sourced from reference TRBV13 and TRBJ2-1, is AAGVIQSPRHLIKEKRETATLKCYPIPRHDTVYWYQQGPGQDPQFLISFYEKMQSDKGSIPDRFSAQQFSDYHSELNMSSLELGDSALYFCASSLGSGGVVNNEQFFGPGTRLTVL.

The gene calls are TRBV27 and TRBJ1-1; D gene uncertain. This CDR3 region has 14 residues. Germline CDR1 MNHEY, CDR2 SMNVEV (reference sequence). V lost 3 bases, J lost 4 bases, and 12 bases lay in between. The DNA of the CDR3 is TGTGCCAGCAGTTTCCTGGGTGAGGGCACTGAAGCTTTCTTT. Amino acid sequence: CASSFLGEGTEAFF.

This chain joins TRBV30 and TRBJ2-7, with D possibly being TRBD2 (6 bases). The V end lost 5 bases, the J end lost 7 bases, and 15 bases lay between the germline ends. Per germline, CDR1 GTSNPN and CDR2 SVGIG (reference sequence). This CDR3 is built from 12 residues. The CDR3 spells CAWGSGTWEQYF. In DNA, the CDR3 is TGTGCCTGGGGCTCGGGGACTTGGGAGCAGTACTTC.

This clone was seen just once. The V and J genes are TRBV13 and TRBJ2-7; TRBD1 matches at 11 bases. The J segment lost 4 bases and the V segment lost 5 bases, leaving 10 bases of the junction unmatched. The CDR3 totals 16 residues. Per germline, CDR1 PRHDT and CDR2 FYEKMQ (reference sequence). CDR3 region: CASSPSGTGGLYEQYF. In DNA, the CDR3 is TGTGCCAGCAGCCCCTCAGGGACAGGGGGATTGTACGAGCAGTACTTC.

This chain connects TRBV28 to TRBJ1-2; 8 bases map to TRBD1. The germline V gene has CDR1 MDHEN and CDR2 SYDVKM. The junction had 11 bases not matched to a gene; V was cut back by 5 bases and J by 6 bases. This CDR3 region has 15 residues. CDR3 DNA sequence: TGTGCCAGCAGTCCCCTCCAGGGGGCGGGGAATGGCTACACCTTC. This gives the protein CASSPLQGAGNGYTF.